This T cell receptor (beta chain) was obtained from a study of blood T cells in healthy people across ages. Study-level results: Estimates based on one million T cells were treated as lower bounds. Higher diversity and more naive CD4+ cells were features of long-lived donors, compared to aged donors.

Concerning this clonotype itself: Its specificity is unknown. One end of the junction varies from germline; a read error may be responsible.

With a J-beta primer mix and a sample-barcoded 5' primer, a second PCR ran about 7 to 11 cycles. Every cDNA was tagged by a template-switch adaptor with 12 random nucleotides. TCRdb independently ran MiXCR on the 5' RACE reads; one entry per CDR3 protein. The sample has about 760,000 distinct CDR3 sequences, 56% seen once; the top ten hold roughly 25%. This clonotype originated in a middle-aged man in good health. Sequenced input: blood.

The CDR3 sequence: CASSPLAELNTDTRYF. The CDR3 coding sequence is TGTGCCAGCAGTCCGCTAGCGGAGCTGAACACAGATACGCGGTATTTT. The J gene is TRBJ2-3, the V gene TRBV27, with TRBD2 matching 7 bases. Germline CDR1 reads MNHEY; CDR2 reads SMNVEV (reference sequence). The length of the CDR3 is 16 residues.